These 15 T cell receptor beta chains came from one sample sequenced in a study of T cells in Graves' hyperthyroidism and ophthalmopathy. It was RNA transcripts that yielded the amplified TCR beta CDR3 regions. First-round RT-PCR of the TCR CDR3 relied on the HTBI primer set. TCRdb recomputed calls from the multiplex PCR reads with MiXCR, one row per CDR3 protein. The sample lists 640,000 or so distinct CDR3 sequences; 14% were seen once. Sequencing was performed on blood. The receptors come from a woman aged 18-35 years with Graves' ophthalmopathy.

This clonotype has only a few counts. J is TRBJ2-1 and V is TRBV20-1, with 8 bases that match TRBD2. Germline trimming cut 0 bases from V and 2 bases from J; bases unmatched to any gene: 3. Germline V gene data show CDR1 as DFQATT and CDR2 as SNEGSKA (reference sequence). This CDR3 comprises 15 residues. The CDR3: CSARDRGGPYNEQFF. The CDR3 nucleotides are TGCAGTGCTAGAGATCGGGGGGGCCCCTACAATGAGCAGTTCTTC.

This clonotype was seen many times. CDR3 sequence (DNA): TGTGCCAGCAGCCAGTTAGGGAACAATCAGCCCCAGCATTTT. Translating gives CASSQLGNNQPQHF. The chain is built from TRBV3-1 and TRBJ1-5, with D unclear. Germline CDR1 and CDR2: LGHDT and YNNKEL (reference sequence). V was trimmed by 3 bases and J by 3 bases, leaving 9 bases between them. This CDR3 region has 14 residues.

The V call is TRBV27, the J call TRBJ2-7; 14 bases align to TRBD2. J lost 5 bases, V lost 4 bases, and 4 bases had no gene match. Germline CDR1 is MNHEY and CDR2 is SMNVEV (reference sequence). The CDR3 spans 15 residues. CDR3 DNA: TGTGCCAGCAGTTGGGGGACTAGCGGGAGACACGAGCAGTACTTC. Amino acid sequence: CASSWGTSGRHEQYF.

In this sample, this clonotype turned up many times. Here the CDR3 DNA reads TGTGCCAGCAGAGCCTACAGGTTGAGGAGCTCCTACGAGCAGTACTTC. It yields the protein CASRAYRLRSSYEQYF. V usage is TRBV28 and J usage is TRBJ2-7; D perhaps matches TRBD1 (5 bases). CDR3 size: 16 residues. Germline V lookup: CDR1 MDHEN, CDR2 SYDVKM. Trimming removed 6 bases from V and 0 bases from J, with 18 bases in between.

This clonotype appeared many times. The rearrangement links TRBV18 to TRBJ1-1, with D hard to call. Germline V gene lookup returns CDR1 KGHSH and CDR2 LQKENI. V lost 6 bases, J lost 3 bases, and 11 bases lay in between. The CDR3 runs 13 residues. In nucleotides, the CDR3 is TGTGCCAGCTCTACCCTACGGGACACTGAAGCTTTCTTT. Amino acids: CASSTLRDTEAFF.

This clonotype was counted a few times. V gene TRBV19 combines with J gene TRBJ1-1; D unresolved. V lost 4 bases and J lost 1, with 10 bases in between. Germline CDR1 reads LNHDA; CDR2 reads SQIVND (reference sequence). The CDR3 covers 14 residues. Here the CDR3 DNA reads TGTGCCAGTAGTACCATACTGGGGAACACTGAAGCTTTCTTT. Encoded protein: CASSTILGNTEAFF.

This clonotype showed up many times. The gene calls are TRBV5-1 and TRBJ2-7; unclear D gene. Germline V gene sequence: CDR1 SGHRS, CDR2 YFSETQ. This CDR3 has 13 amino acids. With 5 bases removed from V and 4 bases from J, the gap between germline ends came to 13 bases. The CDR3 bases are TGCGCCAGCAGGTGGGGAATCGGGTACGAGCAGTACTTC. Translation: CASRWGIGYEQYF.

This clonotype occurred many times. This chain joins TRBV29-1 and TRBJ1-1, with D unclear. This CDR3 region has 10 residues. Germline CDR1 is SQVTM and CDR2 is ANQGSEA. The V gene lost 2 bases and the J gene lost 9 bases, with 7 bases spanning the gap. This CDR3 is CSVESLKAFF. The CDR3 nucleotides are TGCAGCGTTGAATCCCTAAAAGCTTTCTTT.

As concerns this clonotype: A much larger clonotype is one base distant, so this may be a read error. The chain couples TRBV20-1 to TRBJ2-3, with D perhaps matching TRBD2 (5 bases). The CDR3 has 15 amino acids. Germline CDR1 reads DFQATT; CDR2 reads SNEGSKA (reference sequence). V lost 4 bases, J lost 4 bases, and 18 bases lay in between. CDR3 DNA: TGCAGTGCTATAGAGGCCCGCCGTAGCGCAGATACGCAGTATTTT. Translation: CSAIEARRSADTQYF.

A single count supports this clonotype. The gene calls are TRBV2 and TRBJ2-1; 12 positions match TRBD2. The V segment lost 2 bases and the J segment 3 bases; nucleotides outside the gene matches: 5. Germline lookup yields CDR1 SNHLY and CDR2 FYNNEI. The CDR3 is 17 amino acids. The CDR3 loop reads CASSEWASGRGYNEQFF. CDR3 in DNA: TGTGCCAGCAGTGAATGGGCTAGCGGGAGGGGCTACAATGAGCAGTTCTTC.

This clonotype turned up a few times. A much larger clone lies one base from this, so it may be a read error. The chain links TRBV9 to TRBJ2-3; 9 nucleotides agree with TRBD2. Trimming took 7 bases from V and 3 from J; bases not matched to a gene: 9. Germline V CDR1 and CDR2: SGDLS, YYNGEE. This CDR3 is built from 15 residues. The CDR3 coding sequence is TGTGCCAGCGGCTTAATAGCGGGAGCAACAGATACGCAGTATTTT. Residues: CASGLIAGATDTQYF.

This clonotype has at least ten counts. The V call is TRBV11-1, the J call TRBJ2-3, with 8 bases that match TRBD1. CDR1 is SGHAT and CDR2 is FQDESV in the germline V gene (reference sequence). The CDR3 is 16 amino acids. The junction had 8 bases not matched to a gene; V was cut back by 5 bases and J by 1 base. The DNA of the CDR3 is TGTGCCAGCAGCAATGATCCGGGACAGGGCACAGATACGCAGTATTTT. Its protein is CASSNDPGQGTDTQYF.

This clonotype was counted ten times or more. The CDR3 region has the DNA TGTGCCAGCAGATCGAAATTTAAGAACACTGAAGCTTTCTTT. Protein: CASRSKFKNTEAFF. The chain joins TRBV7-9 to TRBJ1-1; D ambiguous. The CDR3 loop spans 14 amino acids. CDR1 is SEHNR, CDR2 FQNEAQ, per germline (reference sequence). Trimming stripped 6 bases from V and 1 base from J, with 12 bases between. The entire variable domain, with the rest obtained from reference TRBV7-9 and TRBJ1-1, is as follows: DTGVSQNPRHKITKRGQNVTFRCDPISEHNRLYWYRQTLGQGPEFLTYFQNEAQLEKSRLLSDRFSAERPKGSFSTLEIQRTEQGDSAMYLCASRSKFKNTEAFFGQGTRLTVV.

This chain joins TRBV20-1 and TRBJ1-2, with TRBD1 matching over 8 bases. CDR3 length: 14 amino acids. Germline-derived CDR1 and CDR2 are DFQATT and SNEGSKA (reference sequence). J gave up 4 bases and V 5 bases, and 9 bases lay outside the gene matches. The CDR3 bases are TGCAGTGCTTTTTACAGGGGGTCCTCCTATGGCTACACCTTC. It translates to CSAFYRGSSYGYTF.

Comments on this clonotype: A much larger clonotype is one base distant, so this may be a read error. V usage is TRBV13 and J usage is TRBJ2-1; maybe TRBD2 (6 bases). The end of the DNA aligns better with TRBJ2-7, so the J call may be wrong. Germline V CDR1 and CDR2: PRHDT, FYEKMQ (reference sequence). This CDR3 has 16 residues. CDR3 coding DNA: TGTGCCAGCAGCTTAGTTGGGACTTACTCCTACAATGAGCAGTACTTC. Translating it yields CASSLVGTYSYNEQYF.